Sequencing of this TCR beta chain was carried out in a study of cytomegalovirus exposure and HLA in healthy donors. Study-level background: As an earlier analysis found, around 190 million T cells yielded about 100 million unique TCR beta sequences.

Researchers ran the PCR with 60 Vbeta and 13 Jbeta primers. This table comes from immunoSEQ multiplex PCR, and its TCRdb copy is limited to in-frame clones, with some not included. The table lists over 35,000 clones, around 65% of them singletons. CDR1 is SQVTM, CDR2 ANQGSEA, per germline. V was pared by 6 bases and J by 6 bases, with 4 bases of the junction left unmatched. The CDR3 is 12 amino acids. The sequence came from a human donor in good health. The chain carries TRBV29-1 and TRBJ1-2, with 10 bases fitting TRBD1. The source material was PBMCs. CDR3 sequence (DNA): TGCAGCGTGTTCGGACAGGGGGATGGCTACACCTTC. Its protein product is CSVFGQGDGYTF.